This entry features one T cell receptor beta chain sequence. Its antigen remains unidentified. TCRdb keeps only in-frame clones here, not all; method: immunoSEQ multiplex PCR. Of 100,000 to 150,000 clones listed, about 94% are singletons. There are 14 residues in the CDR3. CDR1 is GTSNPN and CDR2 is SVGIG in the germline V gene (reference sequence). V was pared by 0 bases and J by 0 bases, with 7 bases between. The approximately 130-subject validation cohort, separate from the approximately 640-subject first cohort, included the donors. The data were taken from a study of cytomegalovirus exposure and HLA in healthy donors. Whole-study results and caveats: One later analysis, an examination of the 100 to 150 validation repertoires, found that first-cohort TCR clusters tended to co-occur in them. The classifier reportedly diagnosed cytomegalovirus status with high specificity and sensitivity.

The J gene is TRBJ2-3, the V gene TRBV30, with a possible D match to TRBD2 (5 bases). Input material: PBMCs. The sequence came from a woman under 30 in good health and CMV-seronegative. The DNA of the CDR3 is TGTGCCTGGAGTGTCGGGATTAGCACAGATACGCAGTATTTT. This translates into CAWSVGISTDTQYF.